These 7 T cell receptor beta chains originate from one sample sequenced in a study of blood T cell repertoires in COVID-19. Libraries were prepared by immunoSEQ multiplex PCR; TCRdb keeps only in-frame clonotypes and omits some of them. The sample yields tens of thousands of clones, around 80% seen once. The sequencing input was peripheral blood. These receptors came from a woman in her sixties with acute or convalescent COVID-19.

Written as DNA, the CDR3 is TGTGCCAGCCGTCGGACAGGGGAGGGGAGGATCACTGAAGCTTTCTTT. This codes for CASRRTGEGRITEAFF. This chain joins TRBV19 and TRBJ1-1; 9 bases are a match to TRBD1. The CDR3 is 16 residues long. Germline V CDR1 and CDR2: LNHDA, SQIVND (reference sequence). V lost 9 bases, J lost 4 bases, and 15 bases stayed unmatched.

This clone was counted once. The V call is TRBV29-1, the J call TRBJ2-7, with TRBD1 matching 9 bases. V shed 4 bases and J 5 bases; nucleotides not matched to a gene: 3. This CDR3 is 12 amino acids long. The germline gives CDR1 SQVTM, CDR2 ANQGSEA. As DNA, the CDR3 is TGCAGCGTTGTAACAGGGGGCCACGAGCAGTACTTC. Its translation is CSVVTGGHEQYF.

The chain is built from TRBV3-1 (or the pseudogene TRBV3-2) and TRBJ1-1; 8 bases are a match to TRBD1. The CDR3 totals 14 residues. Trimming took 4 bases from V and 4 from J; bases not matched to a gene: 5. Germline CDR1 LGHDT, CDR2 YNNKEL (reference sequence). The CDR3 DNA is TGTGCCAGCAGCCCGAGACAGGGGTTCACTGAAGCTTTCTTT. It is translated as CASSPRQGFTEAFF.

The genes are TRBV3-1 (or the pseudogene TRBV3-2) and TRBJ1-2; 7 positions match TRBD1. Germline CDR1 is LGHDT and CDR2 is YNNKEL (reference sequence). This CDR3 contains 17 residues. Trimming at V came to 1 base and at J to 5 bases, leaving 13 bases not matched to a gene. The CDR3 sequence: CASSQARGGQTSYGYTF. The CDR3 DNA reads TGTGCCAGCAGCCAAGCCCGAGGGGGACAGACCTCTTATGGCTACACCTTC.

The genes are TRBV29-1 and TRBJ2-2; perhaps TRBD1 as D (6 bases). CDR3 length: 14 residues. The germline V gene has CDR1 SQVTM and CDR2 ANQGSEA. V lost 7 bases to trimming and J lost 1 base, with 13 bases between them. CDR3 bases: TGCAGCGCCCGAAGGGGACAGAACACCGGGGAGCTGTTTTTT. This encodes CSARRGQNTGELFF.

This sequence joins TRBV12-3 or TRBV12-4 and TRBJ1-3; D remains ambiguous. The CDR3 loop spans 12 amino acids. Trimming removed 5 bases from V and 5 bases from J, with 7 bases in between. CDR3 in DNA: TGTGCCAGCAGTATCCAAAGAAACACCATATATTTT. Amino acids: CASSIQRNTIYF.

The chain recombines TRBV7-2 with TRBJ2-7; possible D gene TRBD2, 6 bases. V was trimmed by 3 bases and J by 3 bases, leaving 12 bases between them. The CDR3 totals 14 residues. Germline V gene sequence: CDR1 SGHTA, CDR2 FQGNSA. The CDR3 spells CASSFFSGSYEQYF. In DNA, the CDR3 is TGTGCCAGCAGCTTCTTTTCCGGGAGCTACGAGCAGTACTTC.